This T cell receptor (beta chain) stems from a study of identical twins. General study points: Out-of-frame TCR alpha sharing in monozygotic twins exceeded recombination model predictions. Among beta out-of-frame sequences, excess sharing between twins appeared weaker. The study drew conclusions from cross-sectional statistical analysis, not from following the same donors.

This CDR3 has 16 residues. V gave up 5 bases and J gave up 5 bases, with 19 bases separating them. A universal primer site was added by template switching, and unique molecular identifiers were carried by the cDNA. MiXCR was run by TCRdb on the 5' RACE reads, yielding one entry per CDR3 protein. The sample shows some 600,000 distinct CDR3 sequences, about 7.1% of them seen only once. This clonotype was detected only a few times. Antigen: not known. This same sample was also taken into another study, of yellow fever vaccine responses in identical twins.

The specimen sequenced was PBMCs. The receptor's source is a woman between 18 and 29 years old in good health. The chain employs TRBV12-3 or TRBV12-4 and TRBJ2-1, with a possible D match to TRBD2 (6 bases). The CDR3 loop is CASSPRGGGVNNEQFF. In DNA, the CDR3 is TGTGCCAGCAGTCCTCGTGGCGGAGGGGTCAACAATGAGCAGTTCTTC.